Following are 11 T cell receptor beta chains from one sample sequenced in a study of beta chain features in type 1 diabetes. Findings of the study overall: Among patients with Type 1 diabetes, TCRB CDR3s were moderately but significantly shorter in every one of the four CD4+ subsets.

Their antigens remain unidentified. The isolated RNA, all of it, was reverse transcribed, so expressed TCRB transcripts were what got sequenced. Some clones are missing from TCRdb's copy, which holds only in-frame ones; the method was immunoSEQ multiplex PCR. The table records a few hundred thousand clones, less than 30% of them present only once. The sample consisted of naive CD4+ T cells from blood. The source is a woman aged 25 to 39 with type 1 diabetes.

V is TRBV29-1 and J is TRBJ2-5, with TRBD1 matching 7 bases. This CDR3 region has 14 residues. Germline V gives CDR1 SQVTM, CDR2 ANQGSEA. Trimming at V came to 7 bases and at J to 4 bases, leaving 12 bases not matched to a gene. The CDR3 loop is CSATDTGVRETQYF. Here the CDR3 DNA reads TGCAGCGCCACGGACACAGGGGTAAGAGAGACCCAGTACTTC.

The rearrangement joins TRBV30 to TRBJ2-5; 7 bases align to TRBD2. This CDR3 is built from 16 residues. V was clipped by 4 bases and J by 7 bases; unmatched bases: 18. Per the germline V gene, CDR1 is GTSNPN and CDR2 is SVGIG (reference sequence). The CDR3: CAWTSPWGRVSRTQYF. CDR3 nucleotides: TGTGCCTGGACCTCCCCATGGGGGAGGGTTTCCAGGACCCAGTACTTC. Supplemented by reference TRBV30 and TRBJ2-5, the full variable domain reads SQTIHQWPATLVQPVGSPLSLECTVEGTSNPNLYWYRQAAGRGLQLLFYSVGIGQISSEVPQNLSASRPQDRQFILSSKKLLLSDSGFYLCAWTSPWGRVSRTQYFGPGTRLLVL.

The CDR3 coding sequence is TGTGCCAGCAGTGAAAATAGCGGGCCCTACGAGCAGTACTTC. It encodes CASSENSGPYEQYF. The chain links TRBV2 to TRBJ2-7; TRBD2 matches 7 bases. Unmatched junction bases numbered 3, after V lost 2 bases and J lost 2 bases. Germline V gene lookup returns CDR1 SNHLY and CDR2 FYNNEI. The CDR3 runs 14 residues.

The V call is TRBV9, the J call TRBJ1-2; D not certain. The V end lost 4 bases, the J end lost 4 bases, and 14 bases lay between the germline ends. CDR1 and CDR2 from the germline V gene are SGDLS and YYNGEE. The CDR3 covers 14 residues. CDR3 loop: CASSSNRGSYGYTF. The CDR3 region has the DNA TGTGCCAGCAGCTCAAATCGGGGTTCCTATGGCTACACCTTC.

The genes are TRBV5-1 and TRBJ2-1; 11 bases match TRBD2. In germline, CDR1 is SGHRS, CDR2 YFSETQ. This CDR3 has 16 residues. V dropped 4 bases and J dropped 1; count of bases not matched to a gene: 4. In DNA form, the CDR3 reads TGCGCCAGCAGCCCCGGACTAGCGGGTTCCTACAATGAGCAGTTCTTC. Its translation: CASSPGLAGSYNEQFF.

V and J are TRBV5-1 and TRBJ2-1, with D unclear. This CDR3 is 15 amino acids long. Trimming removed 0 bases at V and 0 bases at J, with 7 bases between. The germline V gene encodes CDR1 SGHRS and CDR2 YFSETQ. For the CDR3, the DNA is TGCGCCAGCAGCTTGGATGTCAGCTCCTACAATGAGCAGTTCTTC. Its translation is CASSLDVSSYNEQFF.

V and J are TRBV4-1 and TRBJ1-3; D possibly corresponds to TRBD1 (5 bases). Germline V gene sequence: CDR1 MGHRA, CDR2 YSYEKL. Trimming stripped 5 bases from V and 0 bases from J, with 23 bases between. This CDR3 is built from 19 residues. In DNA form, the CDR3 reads TGCGCCAGCAGCGGATCGGACAAGGAGGGTATAGTCTCTGGAAACACCATATATTTT. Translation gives CASSGSDKEGIVSGNTIYF.

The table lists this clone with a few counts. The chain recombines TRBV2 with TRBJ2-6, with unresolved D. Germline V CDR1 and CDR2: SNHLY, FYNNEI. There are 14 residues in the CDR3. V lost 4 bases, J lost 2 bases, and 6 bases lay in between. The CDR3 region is CASSVSTGANVLTF. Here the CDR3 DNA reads TGTGCCAGCAGTGTCAGTACTGGGGCCAACGTCCTGACTTTC.

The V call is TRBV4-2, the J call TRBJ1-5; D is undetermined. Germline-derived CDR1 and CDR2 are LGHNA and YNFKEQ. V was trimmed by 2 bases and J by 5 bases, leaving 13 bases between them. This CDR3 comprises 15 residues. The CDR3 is CASSQKAGGDQPQHF. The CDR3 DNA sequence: TGTGCCAGCAGCCAAAAGGCGGGAGGAGATCAGCCCCAGCATTTT.

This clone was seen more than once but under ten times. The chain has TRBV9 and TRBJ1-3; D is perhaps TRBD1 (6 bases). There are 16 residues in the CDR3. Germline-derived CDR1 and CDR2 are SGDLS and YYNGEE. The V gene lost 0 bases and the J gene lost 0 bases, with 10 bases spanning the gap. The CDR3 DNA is TGTGCCAGCAGCGTAGCTCAGGGGATCTCTGGAAACACCATATATTTT. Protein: CASSVAQGISGNTIYF.

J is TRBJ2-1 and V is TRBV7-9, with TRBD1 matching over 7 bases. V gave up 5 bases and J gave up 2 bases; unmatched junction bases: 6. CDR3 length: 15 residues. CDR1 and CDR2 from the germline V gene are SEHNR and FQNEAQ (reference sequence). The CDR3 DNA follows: TGTGCCAGCAGCGGAGGACAGGACACCTACAATGAGCAGTTCTTC. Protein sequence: CASSGGQDTYNEQFF.